This T cell receptor (beta chain) stems from a study of blood T cells in healthy people across ages. Aged about 6 to 95, donors were systemically healthy Caucasians from Russia. The second PCR ran about 6 to 11 cycles with a sample-barcoded 5' primer and J-beta primers. TCRdb re-called the 5' RACE reads with MiXCR, one entry per CDR3 protein. The data show 1,300,000 or so distinct CDR3 sequences, with approximately 60% seen just once and approximately 7% held by the top ten. As to this clonotype: Its antigen is undetermined.

The CDR3 extends over 14 amino acids. From germline, CDR1 is SGHRS and CDR2 YFSETQ. Regarding the study as a whole: Comparison with aged donors showed that long-lived donors had more naive CD4+ cells and higher diversity.

The gene calls are TRBV5-1 and TRBJ2-4; no reliable D call. With the DNA end fitting TRBJ2-7 better, the J assignment may be wrong. This receptor was obtained from a man between 18 and 35 years old in good health. The sample consisted of blood. The CDR3 reads CASSQFLGAYEQYF. For the CDR3, the DNA is TGCGCCAGCAGCCAGTTCCTCGGTGCCTACGAGCAGTACTTC.